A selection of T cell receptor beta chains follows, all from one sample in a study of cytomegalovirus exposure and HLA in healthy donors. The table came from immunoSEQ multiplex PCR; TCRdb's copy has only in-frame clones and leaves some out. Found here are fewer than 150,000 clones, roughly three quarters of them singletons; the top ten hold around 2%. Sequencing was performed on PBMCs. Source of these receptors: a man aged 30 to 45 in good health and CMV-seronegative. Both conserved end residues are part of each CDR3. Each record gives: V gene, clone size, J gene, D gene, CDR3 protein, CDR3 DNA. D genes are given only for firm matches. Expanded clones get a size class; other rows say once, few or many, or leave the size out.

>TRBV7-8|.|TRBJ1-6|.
CASSLREDSPLHF
TGTGCCAGCAGCTTAAGGGAGGATTCACCCCTCCACTTT
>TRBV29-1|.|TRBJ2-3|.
CSVIQILTDTQYF
TGCAGCGTTATTCAGATATTAACAGATACGCAGTATTTT
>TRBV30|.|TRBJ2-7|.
CAWSDGNLGAEQYF
TGTGCCTGGAGTGACGGAAATCTAGGGGCCGAGCAGTACTTC
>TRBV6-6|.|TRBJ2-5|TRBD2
CASSQTSGRAGETQYF
TGTGCCAGCAGCCAAACTAGCGGGAGGGCCGGGGAGACCCAGTACTTC
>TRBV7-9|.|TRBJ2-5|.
CATRAGGRETQYF
TGTGCCACCCGCGCCGGGGGTCGAGAGACCCAGTACTTC
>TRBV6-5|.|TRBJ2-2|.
CASSYSRRDTGELFF
TGTGCCAGCAGTTACTCGAGGAGGGACACCGGGGAGCTGTTTTTT
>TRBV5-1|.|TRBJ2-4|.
CASSPLGVAKNIQYF
TGCGCCAGCAGTCCCCTGGGAGTAGCCAAAAACATTCAGTACTTC
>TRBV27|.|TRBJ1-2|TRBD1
CASSFHRGSYGYTF
TGTGCCAGCAGTTTCCACAGGGGGAGCTATGGCTACACCTTC
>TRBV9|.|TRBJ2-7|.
CASSVGGGLNREQYF
TGTGCCAGCAGCGTAGGCGGAGGCCTCAACCGCGAGCAGTACTTC
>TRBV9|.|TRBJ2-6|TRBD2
CASSSRRLAGTVSGANVLTF
TGTGCCAGCAGCTCCCGACGACTAGCGGGGACTGTCTCTGGGGCCAACGTCCTGACTTTC
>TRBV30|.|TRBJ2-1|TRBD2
CAWIGTSGSSYNEQFF
TGTGCCTGGATTGGGACTAGCGGGAGCTCCTACAATGAGCAGTTCTTC
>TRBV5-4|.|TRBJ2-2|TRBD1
CASSFEGAIPTGELFF
TGTGCCAGCAGCTTTGAGGGGGCGATCCCCACCGGGGAGCTGTTTTTT
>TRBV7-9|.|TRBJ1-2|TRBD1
CASSPGQGVNNYGYTF
TGTGCCAGCAGCCCTGGACAGGGAGTAAATAACTATGGCTACACCTTC
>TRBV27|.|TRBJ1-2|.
CASLSRQSGYTF
TGTGCCAGTCTATCCCGACAATCTGGCTACACCTTC
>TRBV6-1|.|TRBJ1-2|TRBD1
CASKRQGASGYTF
TGTGCCAGCAAGAGACAGGGGGCCTCTGGCTACACCTTC
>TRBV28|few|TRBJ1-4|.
CASSSDEKLFF
TGTGCCAGCAGCTCCGATGAAAAACTGTTTTTT
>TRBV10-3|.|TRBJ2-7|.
CAISPGQGVTTYEQYF
TGTGCCATCAGTCCGGGACAAGGGGTGACGACCTACGAGCAGTACTTC
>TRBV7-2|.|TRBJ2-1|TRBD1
CASSLGQGSYNEQFF
TGTGCCAGCAGCTTAGGACAGGGATCCTACAATGAGCAGTTCTTC
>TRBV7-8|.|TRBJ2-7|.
CASSLGPVEQYF
TGTGCCAGCAGCTTAGGCCCGGTCGAGCAGTACTTC
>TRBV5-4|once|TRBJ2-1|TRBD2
CASSLGLAGAYNEQFF
TGTGCCAGCAGCTTGGGGCTAGCGGGAGCCTACAATGAGCAGTTCTTC
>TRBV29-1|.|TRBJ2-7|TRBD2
CSVEAGTSGYEQYF
TGCAGCGTTGAAGCGGGGACTAGCGGCTACGAGCAGTACTTC
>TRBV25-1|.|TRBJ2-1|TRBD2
CASSPGSGERFGDEQFF
TGTGCCAGCAGCCCCGGGAGCGGGGAGCGGTTCGGGGATGAGCAGTTCTTC
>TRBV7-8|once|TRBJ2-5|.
CASSLRGLGETQYF
TGTGCCAGCAGCTTAAGGGGCCTGGGTGAGACCCAGTACTTC
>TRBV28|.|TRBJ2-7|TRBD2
CASSLSVAGAIYEQYF
TGTGCCAGCAGTTTATCGGTGGCGGGAGCGATTTACGAGCAGTACTTC
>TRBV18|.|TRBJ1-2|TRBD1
CASSPDRSYGYTF
TGTGCCAGCTCACCGGACAGGTCCTATGGCTACACCTTC
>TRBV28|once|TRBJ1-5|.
CAGSFRSPQHF
TGTGCCGGCAGTTTTCGTAGTCCCCAGCATTTT